Detailed here is one T cell receptor (beta chain). Antigen: not known. The data belong to a study of siplizumab effects on memory and regulatory T cells. Study findings and constraints: There were only a minor fraction of alloreactive clones that mapped to unstimulated subsets. Fewer alloreactive sequences mapped to unstimulated CD4+ memory cells under siplizumab. The mean Treg-derived percentage of mappable alloreactive CD4+ clones was about 63% with siplizumab compared with about 30% in controls.

Data came from immunoSEQ multiplex PCR; TCRdb stores just in-frame clones and leaves some out. The sample lists approximately 97,000 clones, about 93% seen once, with around 1.1% in the top ten. CDR3 length: 15 amino acids. The V and J ends lost 0 bases and 4 bases respectively, with 10 bases between them. Germline V CDR1 and CDR2: SGHRS, YFSETQ. The specimen sequenced was CD4+ T cells sorted from blood. The rearrangement links TRBV5-1 to TRBJ2-2; D is perhaps TRBD1 (5 bases). The clonotype was recovered from a human donor in good health. CDR3 in amino acids: CASSLVPDSTGELFF. The CDR3 coding sequence is TGCGCCAGCAGCTTGGTCCCCGACAGCACCGGGGAGCTGTTTTTT. Together with reference TRBV5-1 and TRBJ2-2, the CDR3 gives the full variable domain: KAGVTQTPRYLIKTRGQQVTLSCSPISGHRSVSWYQQTPGQGLQFLFEYFSETQRNKGNFPGRFSGRQFSNSRSEMNVSTLELGDSALYLCASSLVPDSTGELFFGEGSRLTVL.